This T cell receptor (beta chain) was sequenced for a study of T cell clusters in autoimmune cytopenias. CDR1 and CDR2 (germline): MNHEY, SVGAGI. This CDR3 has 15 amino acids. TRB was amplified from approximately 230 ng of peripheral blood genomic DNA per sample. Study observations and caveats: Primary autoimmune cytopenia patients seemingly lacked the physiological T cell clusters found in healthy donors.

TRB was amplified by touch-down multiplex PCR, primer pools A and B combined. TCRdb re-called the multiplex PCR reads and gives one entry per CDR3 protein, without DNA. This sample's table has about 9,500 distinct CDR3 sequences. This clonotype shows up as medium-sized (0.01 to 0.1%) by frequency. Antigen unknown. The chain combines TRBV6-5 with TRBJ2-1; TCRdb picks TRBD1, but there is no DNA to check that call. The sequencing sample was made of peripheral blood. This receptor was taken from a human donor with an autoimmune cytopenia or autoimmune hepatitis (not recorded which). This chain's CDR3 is CASLPGTGLYNEQFF.